This entry describes one T cell receptor beta chain. Trimming took 6 bases from V and 8 from J; bases not matched to a gene: 5. The CDR3 runs 13 residues. The entry originates in a study of blood T cell repertoires in COVID-19. Assay used: immunoSEQ multiplex PCR; TCRdb lists only in-frame clones, some missing. This table holds about 140,000 clones, about four fifths found once. The chain carries TRBV12-3 or TRBV12-4 and TRBJ1-4; TRBD1 matches 8 bases. Sequencing used peripheral blood. This receptor was identified in a human donor in a cohort sampled during active COVID-19. This CDR3 reads CASRMDREEKLFF. The CDR3 DNA reads as TGTGCCAGCAGGATGGACAGGGAAGAAAAACTGTTTTTT.